This T cell receptor beta chain came from a study of blood T cell repertoires in COVID-19. Overall study: Acute and convalescent COVID-19 samples came from the United States, Italy and Spain. T cells, B-cell-depleted T cells, or PBMCs supplied cDNA or gDNA.

Study processing details: Scientists estimated how many nucleated cells there were by amplifying reference gene primers. Using immunoSEQ multiplex PCR, the repertoire was profiled, and TCRdb retains in-frame clones only, with some absent. The V and J calls and clone size were taken over from that table, and D and trimming were inferred from the DNA. The sample has 60,000 to 75,000 clones; around 85% are singletons. Germline V gene lookup returns CDR1 GTSNPN and CDR2 SVGIG (reference sequence). The CDR3 length is 12 residues. Trimming removed 0 bases at V and 8 bases at J, with 10 bases between. This clonotype originated in a woman in her forties or fifties with acute or convalescent COVID-19. Sequenced sample: peripheral blood. The J gene is TRBJ1-2, the V gene TRBV30; no definite D call. In DNA, the CDR3 is TGTGCCTGGAGTGTACAGACTACGGGCTACACCTTC. Its protein product is CAWSVQTTGYTF.